Presented here are 2 T cell receptor beta chains from one specimen sequenced in a study of blood T cell repertoires in COVID-19. This table comes from immunoSEQ multiplex PCR, and its TCRdb copy is limited to in-frame clones, with some not included. The profile covers some 130,000 clones, with just over 85% appearing a single time and more than 3.5% taken by the ten largest. The specimen sequenced was PBMCs or T cells enriched from blood (not recorded which). The receptors derive from a man aged 45-60 years who had recovered from COVID-19.

The chain uses TRBV5-1 and TRBJ2-1, with D possibly TRBD2 on 5 matching bases. Germline loops: CDR1 SGHRS, CDR2 YFSETQ. The germline V and J ends were trimmed by 6 bases and 0 bases, with 10 bases remaining between them. The CDR3 runs 14 residues. CDR3 sequence (DNA): TGCGCCAGCACGTACGAGGGCTCCTACAATGAGCAGTTCTTC. It yields the protein CASTYEGSYNEQFF.

The chain couples TRBV7-9 to TRBJ1-2; D perhaps matches TRBD1 (6 bases). CDR3 length: 14 amino acids. CDR1 SEHNR and CDR2 FQNEAQ come from the germline V gene (reference sequence). Trimming left V 5 bases short and J 2 bases short, with 12 bases between. CDR3 loop: CASSPAGVNYGYTF. CDR3 coding DNA: TGTGCCAGCAGCCCGGCAGGGGTGAACTATGGCTACACCTTC.